The 26 T cell receptor beta chains in this list originate from one sample, sequenced in a study of OX40 agonist ivuxolimab in advanced cancers. Sequenced by immunoSEQ multiplex PCR; TCRdb stores in-frame clones only, minus some. This table holds 50,000 to 65,000 clones, 70% to 90% found once. Sequenced material: CD4+ or CD8+ T cells sorted from blood, taken in a trial of the OX40 agonist ivuxolimab. Receptors originate from an adult with an advanced solid tumor such as melanoma, head and neck, liver or kidney cancer.

This chain joins TRBV2 and TRBJ1-2; 8 nucleotides align to TRBD1. CDR1 is SNHLY and CDR2 is FYNNEI in the germline V gene. The CDR3 consists of 14 residues. The V gene end was trimmed by 6 bases and the J gene end by 1 base; junction bases not matched to a gene: 4. CDR3: CASRGQAYNYGYTF. For the CDR3, the DNA is TGTGCCAGCAGGGGACAGGCTTATAACTATGGCTACACCTTC.

This clone was picked up one time. V usage is TRBV12-1 and J usage is TRBJ2-7; the listed D gene, TRBD1, was not tested against the DNA. TRBV12-1 is a listed pseudogene. The CDR3 loop spans 17 amino acids. CDR3 in DNA: TGTGCCAGCAGCTCTAGCTCGAACAGGGGGGGCCCCTACGAGCAGTACTTC. Translated, it gives CASSSSSNRGGPYEQYF.

The chain uses TRBV5-1 and TRBJ2-3; TRBD1 aligns across 9 bases. Germline CDR1 reads SGHRS; CDR2 reads YFSETQ. V shed 4 bases, J shed 1 base, and the junction held 7 bases outside the gene matches. The CDR3 sequence is 16 residues long. The CDR3 loop is CASSPGQGLGTDTQYF. The CDR3 DNA sequence: TGCGCCAGCAGCCCTGGACAGGGGTTGGGCACAGATACGCAGTATTTT.

The rearrangement uses TRBV27 and TRBJ2-1, with D maybe TRBD2 (5 bases). With 0 bases removed from V and 8 bases from J, the gap between germline ends came to 14 bases. The CDR3 is 15 residues long. Germline V gene lookup returns CDR1 MNHEY and CDR2 SMNVEV (reference sequence). The CDR3 is CASSLSSGAVDEQFF. The CDR3 region has the DNA TGTGCCAGCAGTTTATCAAGCGGTGCCGTCGATGAGCAGTTCTTC.

This sequence joins TRBV28 and TRBJ1-4; tentative D call: TRBD1 (5 bases). Germline CDR1 MDHEN, CDR2 SYDVKM. The CDR3 spans 14 residues. Trimming pared 2 bases from V and 8 bases from J, leaving 12 bases between. The CDR3 DNA reads TGTGCCAGCAGTTTAGAGGCAGGGCCCGAAAAACTGTTTTTT. Amino acids: CASSLEAGPEKLFF. The whole variable domain, filled in from reference TRBV28 and TRBJ1-4, reads DVKVTQSSRYLVKRTGEKVFLECVQDMDHENMFWYRQDPGLGLRLIYFSYDVKMKEKGDIPEGYSVSREKKERFSLILESASTNQTSMYLCASSLEAGPEKLFFGSGTQLSVL.

V usage is TRBV14 and J usage is TRBJ1-3; D uncertain. Trimming pared 4 bases from V and 0 bases from J, leaving 13 bases between. Germline-derived CDR1 and CDR2 are SGHDN and FVKESK. The CDR3 totals 16 residues. The CDR3 coding sequence is TGTGCCAGCAGCCTCCCCGGGCAGCTCTCTGGAAACACCATATATTTT. Translating it yields CASSLPGQLSGNTIYF.

This clone was counted a single time. V usage is TRBV14 and J usage is TRBJ2-4; 9 bases fit TRBD2. With V trimmed by 4 bases and J by 7 bases, 8 bases remained unmatched. CDR3 length: 15 amino acids. Per the germline V gene, CDR1 is SGHDN and CDR2 is FVKESK. The CDR3 nucleotides are TGTGCCAGCAGCCGGGGGGGGCTAGCGGGGAACATTCAGTACTTC. Protein product: CASSRGGLAGNIQYF.

The chain has TRBV14 and TRBJ1-4, with D uncertain. Germline loops: CDR1 SGHDN, CDR2 FVKESK. V was clipped by 1 base and J by 3 bases, with 12 bases between them. This CDR3 has 16 amino acids. The CDR3 DNA reads as TGTGCCAGCAGCCAAGGAGTCGGTGGGGCTAATGAAAAACTGTTTTTT. It yields the protein CASSQGVGGANEKLFF.

This clone was observed once. V is TRBV28 and J is TRBJ1-2, with TRBD1 matching over 7 bases. This CDR3 comprises 15 residues. Germline CDR1 reads MDHEN; CDR2 reads SYDVKM. The J segment lost 7 bases and the V segment lost 7 bases, leaving 15 bases of the junction unmatched. The CDR3 protein is CASIPGQIPNVGYTF. The CDR3 DNA follows: TGTGCCAGCATACCGGGACAGATTCCTAACGTTGGCTACACCTTC.

This clone was seen once. This chain connects TRBV5-1 to TRBJ1-2; the match to TRBD1 covers 12 bases. J lost 5 bases, V lost 4 bases, and 6 bases had no gene match. This CDR3 is built from 15 residues. Germline CDR1 reads SGHRS; CDR2 reads YFSETQ. CDR3 nucleotides: TGCGCCAGCAGCGACGGGACAGGGGGCGCGTATGGCTACACCTTC. It encodes CASSDGTGGAYGYTF.

V usage is TRBV6-5 and J usage is TRBJ2-2, with D unclear. Trimming stripped 2 bases from V and 2 bases from J, with 9 bases between. The CDR3 spans 15 residues. Germline CDR1 reads MNHEY; CDR2 reads SVGAGI. The CDR3 region has the DNA TGTGCCAGCAGTTACGCATCTGCAAACACCGGGGAGCTGTTTTTT. This encodes CASSYASANTGELFF.

V and J are TRBV2 and TRBJ1-1; D is ambiguous. From germline, CDR1 is SNHLY and CDR2 FYNNEI. This CDR3 region has 13 residues. The V gene lost 4 bases and the J gene lost 1 base, with 7 bases spanning the gap. For the CDR3, the DNA is TGTGCCAGCAGTGTGCGGAAGAACACTGAAGCTTTCTTT. As protein: CASSVRKNTEAFF.

The CDR3 DNA reads as TGCAGCGTTCGAACAGGGGATTATAATTCACCCCTCCACTTT. Translating it yields CSVRTGDYNSPLHF. V is TRBV29-1 and J is TRBJ1-6; the match to TRBD1 covers 7 bases. Germline V lookup: CDR1 SQVTM, CDR2 ANQGSEA. V was clipped by 5 bases and J by 4 bases; unmatched bases: 5. The CDR3 length is 14 residues.

This clone came up once. The genes are TRBV14 and TRBJ2-1; no clear D gene. V lost 3 bases to trimming and J lost 3 bases, with 9 bases between them. This CDR3 is 14 amino acids long. CDR1 and CDR2 from the germline V gene are SGHDN and FVKESK. CDR3 coding DNA: TGTGCCAGCAGCCAGACCGCCTTCTACAATGAGCAGTTCTTC. Translated, it gives CASSQTAFYNEQFF.

The CDR3 sequence is CASSEGGGGYTF. CDR3 nucleotides: TGTGCCAGCAGTGAGGGGGGCGGTGGCTACACCTTC. The chain has TRBV6-1 and TRBJ1-2; D is possibly TRBD1 (6 bases). Trimming shortened V by 3 bases and J by 7 bases, and 9 bases separated the two germline ends. Germline assignment: CDR1 MNHNS and CDR2 SASEGT. The CDR3 contains 12 residues.

The rearrangement links TRBV6-5 to TRBJ1-2; perhaps TRBD1 as D (6 bases). This CDR3 has 13 residues. V shed 8 bases and J shed 2 bases, with 12 bases lying between them. The V gene's germline CDR1 is MNHEY and CDR2 SVGAGI. The chain's CDR3 is CASLGHQNYGYTF. The CDR3 bases are TGTGCCAGCTTGGGACACCAGAACTATGGCTACACCTTC.

V and J are TRBV6-1 and TRBJ2-7; 10 nucleotides align to TRBD2. Per germline, CDR1 MNHNS and CDR2 SASEGT. This CDR3 comprises 14 residues. Trimming at V came to 6 bases and at J to 5 bases, leaving 7 bases not matched to a gene. Here the CDR3 reads CASRSGGGINEQYF. CDR3 in DNA: TGTGCCAGCAGGAGCGGGGGGGGAATCAACGAGCAGTACTTC.

J is TRBJ2-1 and V is TRBV7-3; D remains ambiguous. Germline V lookup: CDR1 SGHTA, CDR2 FQGTGA. Trimming cost V 4 bases and J 6 bases, with 10 bases left between them. The CDR3 runs 13 residues. The CDR3 is CASSSPTGNEQFF. DNA of the CDR3: TGTGCCAGCAGCTCCCCGACCGGCAATGAGCAGTTCTTC.

The CDR3 DNA follows: TGTGCCAGCAGTCCCGGGACAGACGCGTACGAGCAGTACTTC. Encoded protein: CASSPGTDAYEQYF. V is TRBV27 and J is TRBJ2-7; 7 bases line up with TRBD1. V lost 5 bases and J lost 4; bases outside the gene matches: 8. Germline V gene sequence: CDR1 MNHEY, CDR2 SMNVEV (reference sequence). The CDR3 is made up of 14 amino acids.

The chain combines TRBV19 with TRBJ1-5; no reliable D call. V gave up 4 bases and J gave up 3 bases, with 13 bases separating them. The CDR3 extends over 15 amino acids. Germline CDR1 is LNHDA and CDR2 is SQIVND (reference sequence). CDR3 coding DNA: TGTGCCAGTAGTACGTCCGCGGTTTACAATCAGCCCCAGCATTTT. Its protein is CASSTSAVYNQPQHF. Based on the CDR3 plus reference TRBV19 and TRBJ1-5, the full variable domain is DGGITQSPKYLFRKEGQNVTLSCEQNLNHDAMYWYRQDPGQGLRLIYYSQIVNDFQKGDIAEGYSVSREKKESFPLTVTSAQKNPTAFYLCASSTSAVYNQPQHFGDGTRLSIL.

The rearrangement uses TRBV6-6 and TRBJ2-1; D ambiguous. The CDR3 is 11 residues long. V was shortened by 6 bases and J by 9 bases, with 9 bases between the two germline ends. Germline values: CDR1 MNHNY, CDR2 SVGAGI (reference sequence). For the CDR3, the DNA is TGTGCCAGCAGCCAGATGGTTGAGCAGTTCTTC. Protein: CASSQMVEQFF.

CDR3 coding DNA: TGTGCCAGCAGCCAATTGGGGGCTAGCACAGATACGCAGTATTTT. As protein: CASSQLGASTDTQYF. V and J are TRBV14 and TRBJ2-3; tentatively, D is TRBD1 (6 bases). The V gene lost 2 bases and the J gene lost 0 bases, with 9 bases spanning the gap. The CDR3 is made up of 15 amino acids. The germline V gene has CDR1 SGHDN and CDR2 FVKESK.

This sequence joins TRBV5-1 and TRBJ2-3; perhaps TRBD2 as D (6 bases). This CDR3 spans 17 amino acids. Between the trimmed V and J ends, which lost 4 bases and 4 bases, there was a span of 22 bases. Germline V lookup: CDR1 SGHRS, CDR2 YFSETQ. CDR3 sequence (DNA): TGCGCCAGCAGCCTCGGGTCGTCTAGCGAGAACGCAGATACGCAGTATTTT. This translates into CASSLGSSSENADTQYF.

The rearrangement uses TRBV7-2 and TRBJ2-7, with 9 bases that match TRBD2. The trim removed 6 bases at V and 4 bases at J, leaving 7 bases unmatched. Per germline, CDR1 SGHTA and CDR2 FQGNSA. This CDR3 has 14 amino acids. The CDR3 region is CASRAGGGSYEQYF. CDR3 nucleotide sequence: TGTGCCAGCAGGGCGGGAGGGGGTAGTTACGAGCAGTACTTC.

V gene TRBV11-2 combines with J gene TRBJ1-1, with 8 bases matching TRBD1. This CDR3 is 14 amino acids long. Germline values: CDR1 SGHAT, CDR2 FQNNGV. J gave up 1 base and V 4 bases, and 2 bases lay outside the gene matches. The CDR3 DNA sequence: TGTGCCAGCAGCTCACAGGGGGGGAACACTGAAGCTTTCTTT. Translated: CASSSQGGNTEAFF. Full variable domain (rest looked up from reference TRBV11-2 and TRBJ1-1): EAGVAQSPRYKIIEKRQSVAFWCNPISGHATLYWYQQILGQGPKLLIQFQNNGVVDDSQLPKDRFSAERLKGVDSTLKIQPAKLEDSAVYLCASSSQGGNTEAFFGQGTRLTVV.

This sequence joins TRBV7-6 and TRBJ1-2; 8 positions agree with TRBD1. CDR3 length: 15 residues. V lost 5 bases to trimming and J lost 8 bases; unmatched junction nucleotides: 13. Germline V gene sequence: CDR1 SGHVS, CDR2 FNYEAQ. The CDR3 DNA reads as TGTGCCAGCAGCGAGCAAACACAGGGGGTTAAGGGCTACACCTTC. Translation: CASSEQTQGVKGYTF.